The rows below give T cell receptor beta chains drawn from one sample of a study of shared clonotypes between healthy human individuals. Sequenced by immunoSEQ multiplex PCR; TCRdb stores in-frame clones only, minus some. The sample lists over a million clones, around three quarters occurring once. What was sequenced was memory CD4+ T cells from PBMCs. These receptors were collected from a man aged 18-30 years in good health. Some clones in this sample may be carry-over from other donors' samples. Both conserved end residues are part of each CDR3. D genes are given only for firm matches. Clone size is given for some rows only: seen once, a few or many times, or a class if the clone is expanded.

abundance	d_gene	v_gene	j_gene	CDR3nt	CDR3aa
-	TRBD1	TRBV4-3	TRBJ2-7	TGCGCCAGCAGCCAAGACTTAATAACGGACAGGGGCAGCGAGCAGTACTTC	CASSQDLITDRGSEQYF
few	TRBD1	TRBV28	TRBJ2-5	TGTGCCACCACCGGGACAGGGGGTGCAGAGACCCAGTACTTC	CATTGTGGAETQYF
-	TRBD1	TRBV10-3	TRBJ2-1	TGTGCCATCAGGCCCGGGACAGGGGGCGGTGAGCAGTTCTTC	CAIRPGTGGGEQFF
-	-	TRBV9	TRBJ2-2	TGTGCCAGCAGCGCAGATACCGGGGAGCTGTTTTTT	CASSADTGELFF
-	-	TRBV7-8	TRBJ2-3	TGTGCCAGCAGCTTAGGAAGCCCCTCAGATACGCAGTATTTT	CASSLGSPSDTQYF
few	-	TRBV4-2	TRBJ1-4	TGTGCCAGCAGCCAAGTAGACAGGCCAGATGAAAAACTGTTTTTT	CASSQVDRPDEKLFF
few	-	TRBV5-1	TRBJ2-7	TGCGCCAGCAGCTTGTGGACCGCCTACGAGCAGTACTTC	CASSLWTAYEQYF
once	-	TRBV5-6	TRBJ1-4	TGTGCCAGCCGCGACCCCCCGGGGGGACAAAAACTGTTTTTT	CASRDPPGGQKLFF
-	-	TRBV29-1	TRBJ1-2	TGCAGCGTTGATGACCGGGGCGCTGGCTACACCTTC	CSVDDRGAGYTF
-	TRBD2	TRBV7-9	TRBJ2-3	TGTGCCAGCAGCTTAGGGACTAGTGAAGCAGATACGCAGTATTTT	CASSLGTSEADTQYF
-	TRBD2	TRBV7-6	TRBJ2-1	TGTGCCAGCAGCCTGCGGGGGGAACTCACTAATGAGCAGTTCTTC	CASSLRGELTNEQFF
-	-	TRBV27	TRBJ1-1	TGTGCCAGCAGTTTTCGCCCGGGGGGCGGCACTGAAGCTTTCTTT	CASSFRPGGGTEAFF
few	-	TRBV29-1	TRBJ2-3	TGCAGCGCCACCACAGGTGGTCATAGCACAGATACGCAGTATTTT	CSATTGGHSTDTQYF
-	TRBD2	TRBV9	TRBJ2-2	TGTGCCAGCAGCCCCCGGACTAGCGGCGGGGAGCTGTTTTTT	CASSPRTSGGELFF
few	-	TRBV30	TRBJ1-5	TGTGCCTGGACTACAGGAGGCAATCAGCCCCAGCATTTT	CAWTTGGNQPQHF
-	-	TRBV6-1	TRBJ1-2	TGTGCCAGCAGGACGACGGGGTATGGCTACACCTTC	CASRTTGYGYTF
-	TRBD2	TRBV5-1	TRBJ2-2	TGCGCCAGCAGCTTCCTAGCGGGAGGTCCCGGGGAGCTGTTTTTT	CASSFLAGGPGELFF
-	TRBD2	TRBV28	TRBJ2-7	TGTGCCAGCACTAACTCGGGTAGCGGGATCTCCTACGAGCAGTACTTC	CASTNSGSGISYEQYF
-	-	TRBV5-1	TRBJ1-1	TGCGCCAGCAGCTTGGACCCGGGACCGCACTTCAACACTGAAGCTTTCTTT	CASSLDPGPHFNTEAFF
-	-	TRBV30	TRBJ1-2	TGTGCCTGGAGTGGGGGCCGGGGGACAAACTATGGCTACACCTTC	CAWSGGRGTNYGYTF
few	-	TRBV27	TRBJ1-1	TGTGCCAGCAGTTTAGGCAGGGATACTGAAGCTTTCTTT	CASSLGRDTEAFF
-	TRBD2	TRBV27	TRBJ2-7	TGTGCCAGCAGTTTACTAGCGGGATCCCACGAGCAGTACTTC	CASSLLAGSHEQYF
-	TRBD2	TRBV30	TRBJ2-7	TGTGCCTGGAGGGCGAAACTAGCGGGTTTCACCTACGAGCAGTACTTC	CAWRAKLAGFTYEQYF
-	-	TRBV7-2	TRBJ2-6	TGTGCCAGCAGTAGGACCACTTCGGCCAACGTCCTGACTTTC	CASSRTTSANVLTF
-	TRBD1	TRBV28	TRBJ1-2	TGTGCCAGCAGTCTTGTTTCAAGGGGACAGAACTATGGCTACACCTTC	CASSLVSRGQNYGYTF
-	-	TRBV5-6	TRBJ1-1	TGTGCCAGCAGCTTGGATCGGGGTATCACTGAAGCTTTCTTT	CASSLDRGITEAFF
once	TRBD1	TRBV11-2	TRBJ2-5	TGTGCCAGCAGATCCCAGACAGGGGGGGAGACCCAGTACTTC	CASRSQTGGETQYF
-	-	TRBV7-8	TRBJ2-1	TGTGCCAGCAGCTTAGCAGGGACTGTACCCAATGAGCAGTTCTTC	CASSLAGTVPNEQFF
few	-	TRBV6-6	TRBJ1-1	TGTGCCAGCAGTTACATCGGGAACACTGAAGCTTTCTTT	CASSYIGNTEAFF
-	TRBD1	TRBV18	TRBJ1-5	TGTGCCAGCTCCTTCTCGACAGGGACGGGCAATCAGCCCCAGCATTTT	CASSFSTGTGNQPQHF
-	-	TRBV9	TRBJ1-1	TGTGCCAGCAGCGTAGTAGGACAGACAAACACTGAAGCTTTCTTT	CASSVVGQTNTEAFF
-	-	TRBV28	TRBJ2-2	TGTGCCAGCAGTTTCCCGGCTAGGGGCCCCGGGGAGCTGTTTTTT	CASSFPARGPGELFF
-	TRBD2	TRBV7-2	TRBJ2-7	TGTGCCAGCAGCCCGGCTGGACTAGCGCCCTACGAGCAGTACTTC	CASSPAGLAPYEQYF
once	-	TRBV20-1	TRBJ2-7	TGCAGCCTAGAGGGGCCCTACGAGCAGTACTTC	CSLEGPYEQYF
-	TRBD1	TRBV28	TRBJ2-5	TGTGCCAGCAGCCGGACAGGGTTCCAAGAGACCCAGTACTTC	CASSRTGFQETQYF
-	-	TRBV5-1	TRBJ2-4	TGCGCCAGCAGCTTGGGAGATCTTCTAGCCAAAAACATTCAGTACTTC	CASSLGDLLAKNIQYF
-	-	TRBV28	TRBJ1-2	TGTGCCAGCAGCGGGGGGGGACAACTCTCCGGTTTGTATGGCCACACCTTC	CASSGGGQLSGLYGHTF
once	-	TRBV30	TRBJ2-2	TGTGCCTGGAGGCCACCCGGGACGAGCACCGGGGAGCTGTTTTTT	CAWRPPGTSTGELFF
-	TRBD1	TRBV6-1	TRBJ2-5	TGTGCCAGCAGCGGACAGGCATACAGTGAGACCCAGTACTTC	CASSGQAYSETQYF
-	-	TRBV9	TRBJ2-1	TGTGCCAGCAGCGAAAAGATAGCGTCCCGCAATGAGCAGTTCTTC	CASSEKIASRNEQFF
-	-	TRBV5-1	TRBJ2-2	TGCGCCAGCAGATTAGCGGTTAACACCGGGGAGCTGTTTTTT	CASRLAVNTGELFF
-	-	TRBV28	TRBJ2-3	TGTGCCAGCAGTTCAACAGTCGGTACGCAGTATTTT	CASSSTVGTQYF
once	TRBD1	TRBV7-2	TRBJ1-5	TGTGCCAGCAGCCCTGGACAGGGCAATCAGCCCCAGCATTTT	CASSPGQGNQPQHF
-	TRBD1	TRBV28	TRBJ2-3	TGTGCCAGTTTACAGGGGATCACAGATACGCAGTATTTT	CASLQGITDTQYF
-	-	TRBV2	TRBJ1-1	TGTGCCAGCAGTGAAATCGCGGGGAACACTGAAGCTTTCTTT	CASSEIAGNTEAFF
-	-	TRBV19	TRBJ2-6	TGTGCCAGTAACGGGGCACGGGGGCTAGGAGGGGCCAACGTCCTGACTTTC	CASNGARGLGGANVLTF
-	-	TRBV5-1	TRBJ2-5	TGCGCCAGCAGCCCCATGGGGGAGACCCAGTACTTC	CASSPMGETQYF
-	-	TRBV5-1	TRBJ2-7	TGCGCCAGCAGCTTGGCCACCACCTCCTACGAGCAGTACTTC	CASSLATTSYEQYF
-	-	TRBV4-1	TRBJ2-2	TGCGCCAGCAGCCAACCCTGGGGGGAGCTGTTTTTT	CASSQPWGELFF
-	-	TRBV5-1	TRBJ2-7	TGCGCCAGCAGCTTGGCCGGGGACTCCCTCGAGCAGTACTTC	CASSLAGDSLEQYF
few	-	TRBV7-9	TRBJ1-5	TGTGCCAGCAGCTCCTTTTACGGGGCAGATAGCAATCAGCCCCAGCATTTT	CASSSFYGADSNQPQHF
once	-	TRBV28	TRBJ2-6	TGTGCCAGCAGTTCTCCGGGCTCTGGGGCCAACGTCCTGACTTTC	CASSSPGSGANVLTF
once	-	TRBV28	TRBJ1-1	TGTGCCAGCAGTCCACCGGGACTGCGGGCGACTGAAGCTTTCTTT	CASSPPGLRATEAFF
-	-	TRBV7-3	TRBJ2-2	TGTGCCAGCAGCTCCCCCCCCGGGGAGCTGTTTTTT	CASSSPPGELFF
-	-	TRBV27	TRBJ2-1	TGTGCCAGCAGTTTAGAGGGCAATGAGCAGTTCTTC	CASSLEGNEQFF